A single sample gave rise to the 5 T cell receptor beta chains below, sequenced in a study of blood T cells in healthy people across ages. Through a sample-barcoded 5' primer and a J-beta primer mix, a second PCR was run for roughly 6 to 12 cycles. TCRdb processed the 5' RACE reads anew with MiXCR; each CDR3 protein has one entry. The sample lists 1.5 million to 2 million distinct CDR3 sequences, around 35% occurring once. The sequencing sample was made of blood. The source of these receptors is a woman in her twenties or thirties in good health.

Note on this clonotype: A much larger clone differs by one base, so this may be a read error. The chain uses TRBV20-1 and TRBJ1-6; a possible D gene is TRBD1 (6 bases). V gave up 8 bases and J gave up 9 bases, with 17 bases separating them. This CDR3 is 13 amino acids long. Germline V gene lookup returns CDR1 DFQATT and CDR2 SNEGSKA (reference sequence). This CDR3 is CSTPQGRVSPLHF. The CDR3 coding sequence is TGCAGTACCCCACAGGGACGGGTTTCACCCCTCCACTTT.

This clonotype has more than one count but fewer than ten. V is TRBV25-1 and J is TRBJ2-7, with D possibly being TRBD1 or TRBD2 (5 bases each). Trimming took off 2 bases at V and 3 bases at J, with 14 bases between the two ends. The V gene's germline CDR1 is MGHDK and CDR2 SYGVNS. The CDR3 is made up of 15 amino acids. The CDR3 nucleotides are TGTGCCAGCAGTGAAACCGGGACCCTGGGCTACGAGCAGTACTTC. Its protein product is CASSETGTLGYEQYF.

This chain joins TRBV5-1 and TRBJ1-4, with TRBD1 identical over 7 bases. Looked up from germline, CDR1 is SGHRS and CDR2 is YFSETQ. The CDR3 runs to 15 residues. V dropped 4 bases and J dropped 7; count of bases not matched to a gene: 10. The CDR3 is CASSHTGEGGEKLFF. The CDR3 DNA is TGCGCCAGCAGCCATACAGGGGAAGGCGGTGAAAAACTGTTTTTT. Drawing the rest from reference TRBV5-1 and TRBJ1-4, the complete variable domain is KAGVTQTPRYLIKTRGQQVTLSCSPISGHRSVSWYQQTPGQGLQFLFEYFSETQRNKGNFPGRFSGRQFSNSRSEMNVSTLELGDSALYLCASSHTGEGGEKLFFGSGTQLSVL.

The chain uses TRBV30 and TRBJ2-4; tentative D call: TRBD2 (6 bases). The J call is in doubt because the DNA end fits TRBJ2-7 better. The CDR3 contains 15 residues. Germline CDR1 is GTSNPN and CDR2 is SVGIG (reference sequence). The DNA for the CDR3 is TGTGCCTGGAGTTTAAGAGGCCTAGCGCAATACGAGCAGTACTTC. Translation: CAWSLRGLAQYEQYF.

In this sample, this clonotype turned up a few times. The CDR3 loop is CASSASAAGAQADTQYF. The CDR3 DNA is TGTGCCAGCAGCGCCAGTGCGGCGGGAGCTCAGGCAGATACGCAGTATTTT. The chain combines TRBV9 with TRBJ2-3; TRBD2 aligns across 7 bases. This CDR3 is built from 17 residues. CDR1 and CDR2 from the germline V gene are SGDLS and YYNGEE. Trimming cost V 3 bases and J 4 bases; bases outside gene matches: 14.